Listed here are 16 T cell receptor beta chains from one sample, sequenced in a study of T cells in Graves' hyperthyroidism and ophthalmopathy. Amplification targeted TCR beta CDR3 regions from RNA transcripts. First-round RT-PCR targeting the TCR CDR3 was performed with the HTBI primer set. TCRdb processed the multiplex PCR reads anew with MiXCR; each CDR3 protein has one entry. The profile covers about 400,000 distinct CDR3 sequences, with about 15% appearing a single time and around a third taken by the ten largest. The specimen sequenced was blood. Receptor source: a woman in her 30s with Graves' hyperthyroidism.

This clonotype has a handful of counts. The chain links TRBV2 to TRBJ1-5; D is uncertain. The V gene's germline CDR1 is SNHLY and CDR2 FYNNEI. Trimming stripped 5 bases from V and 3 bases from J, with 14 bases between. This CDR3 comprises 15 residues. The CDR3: CASSFSIGDNQPQHF. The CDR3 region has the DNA TGTGCCAGCAGTTTTAGTATCGGAGACAATCAGCCCCAGCATTTT.

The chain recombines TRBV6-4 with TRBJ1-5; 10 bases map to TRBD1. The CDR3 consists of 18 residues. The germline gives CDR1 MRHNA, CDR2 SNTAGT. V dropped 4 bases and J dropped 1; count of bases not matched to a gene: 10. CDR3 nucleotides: TGTGCCAGCAGTGGGGGACCGGGACAGGGGTCGAGCAATCAGCCCCAGCATTTT. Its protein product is CASSGGPGQGSSNQPQHF.

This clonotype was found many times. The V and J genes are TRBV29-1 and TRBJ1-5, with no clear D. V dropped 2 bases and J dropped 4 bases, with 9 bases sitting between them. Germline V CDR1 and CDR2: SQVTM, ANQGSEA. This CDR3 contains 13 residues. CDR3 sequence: CSVELELNQPQHF. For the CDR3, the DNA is TGCAGCGTTGAACTGGAGCTAAATCAGCCCCAGCATTTT.

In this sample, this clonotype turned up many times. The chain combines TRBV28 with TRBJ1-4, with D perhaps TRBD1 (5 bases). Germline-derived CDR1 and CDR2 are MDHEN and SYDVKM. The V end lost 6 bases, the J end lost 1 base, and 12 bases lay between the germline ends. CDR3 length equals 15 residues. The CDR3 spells CASRGPRGTNEKLFF. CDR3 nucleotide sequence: TGTGCCAGCAGAGGGCCGAGGGGAACTAATGAAAAACTGTTTTTT.

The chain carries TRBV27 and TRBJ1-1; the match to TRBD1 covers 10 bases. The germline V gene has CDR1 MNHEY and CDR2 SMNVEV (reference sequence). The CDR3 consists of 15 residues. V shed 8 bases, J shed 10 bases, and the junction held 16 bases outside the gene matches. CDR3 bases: TGTGCCAGCGGGTGGCCTCCCGGGACAGGGGCCGCAGCTTTCTTT. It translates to CASGWPPGTGAAAFF.

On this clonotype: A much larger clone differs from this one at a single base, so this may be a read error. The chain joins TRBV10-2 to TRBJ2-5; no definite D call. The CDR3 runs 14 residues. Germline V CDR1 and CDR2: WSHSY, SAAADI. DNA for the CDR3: TGCGCCAGCAGTGAAAGGACCCAACAAGGGACCCAGTACTTC. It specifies CASSERTQQGTQYF.

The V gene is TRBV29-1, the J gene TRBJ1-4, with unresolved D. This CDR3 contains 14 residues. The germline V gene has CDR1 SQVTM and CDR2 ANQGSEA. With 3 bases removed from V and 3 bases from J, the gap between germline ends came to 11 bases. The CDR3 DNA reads TGCAGCGTTGAGAGGCCCGGGGCTAATGAAAAACTGTTTTTT. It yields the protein CSVERPGANEKLFF.

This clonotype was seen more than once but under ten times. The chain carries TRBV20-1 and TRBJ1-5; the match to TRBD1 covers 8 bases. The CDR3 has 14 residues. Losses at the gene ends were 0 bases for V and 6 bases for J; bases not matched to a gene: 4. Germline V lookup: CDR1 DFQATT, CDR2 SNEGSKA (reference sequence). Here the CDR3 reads CSARDPGGVQPQHF. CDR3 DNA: TGCAGTGCTAGAGATCCAGGGGGCGTTCAGCCCCAGCATTTT.

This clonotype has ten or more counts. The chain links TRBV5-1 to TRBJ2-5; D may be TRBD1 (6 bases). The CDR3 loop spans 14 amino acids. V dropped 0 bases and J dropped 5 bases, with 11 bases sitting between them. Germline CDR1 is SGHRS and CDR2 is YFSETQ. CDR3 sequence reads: CASSLVGQTETQYF. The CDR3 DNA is TGCGCCAGCAGCTTGGTAGGACAGACCGAGACCCAGTACTTC.

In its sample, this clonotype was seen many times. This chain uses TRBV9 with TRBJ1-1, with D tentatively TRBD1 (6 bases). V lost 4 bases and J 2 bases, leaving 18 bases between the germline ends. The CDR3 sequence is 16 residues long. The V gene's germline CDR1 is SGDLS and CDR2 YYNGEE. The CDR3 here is CASSPTAGTSNTEAFF. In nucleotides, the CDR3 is TGTGCCAGCAGCCCCACCGCGGGGACAAGCAACACTGAAGCTTTCTTT.

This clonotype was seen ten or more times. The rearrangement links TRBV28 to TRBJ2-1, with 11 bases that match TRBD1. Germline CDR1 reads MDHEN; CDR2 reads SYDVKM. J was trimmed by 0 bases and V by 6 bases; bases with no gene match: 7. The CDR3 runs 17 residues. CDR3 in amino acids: CASRDRDRGSSYNEQFF. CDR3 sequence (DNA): TGTGCCAGCAGGGACCGGGACAGGGGGAGCTCCTACAATGAGCAGTTCTTC.

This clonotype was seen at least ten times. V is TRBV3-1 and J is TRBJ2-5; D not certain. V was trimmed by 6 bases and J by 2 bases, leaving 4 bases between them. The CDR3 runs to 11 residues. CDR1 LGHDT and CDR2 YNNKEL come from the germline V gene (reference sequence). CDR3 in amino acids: CASRIQETQYF. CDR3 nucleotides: TGTGCCAGCAGGATACAAGAGACCCAGTACTTC.

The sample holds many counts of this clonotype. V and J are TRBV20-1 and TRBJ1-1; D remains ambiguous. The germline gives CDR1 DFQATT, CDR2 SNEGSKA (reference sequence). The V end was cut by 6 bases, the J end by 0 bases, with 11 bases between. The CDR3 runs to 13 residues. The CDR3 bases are TGCAGTGCCGAATGGAGGGTGAACACTGAAGCTTTCTTT. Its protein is CSAEWRVNTEAFF.

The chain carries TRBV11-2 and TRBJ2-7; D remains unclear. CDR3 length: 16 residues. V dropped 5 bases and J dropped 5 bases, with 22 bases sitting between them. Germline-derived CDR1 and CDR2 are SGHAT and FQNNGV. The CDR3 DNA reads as TGTGCCAGCAGCCTGGAAGGTGCGCCGATGAGCGACGAGCAGTACTTC. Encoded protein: CASSLEGAPMSDEQYF. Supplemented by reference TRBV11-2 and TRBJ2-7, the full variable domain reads EAGVAQSPRYKIIEKRQSVAFWCNPISGHATLYWYQQILGQGPKLLIQFQNNGVVDDSQLPKDRFSAERLKGVDSTLKIQPAKLEDSAVYLCASSLEGAPMSDEQYFGPGTRLTVT.

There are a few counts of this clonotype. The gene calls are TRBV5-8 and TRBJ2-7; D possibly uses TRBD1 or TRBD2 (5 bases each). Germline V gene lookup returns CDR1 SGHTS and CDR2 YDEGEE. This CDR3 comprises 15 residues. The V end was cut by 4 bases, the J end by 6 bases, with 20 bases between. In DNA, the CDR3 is TGTGCCAGCAGCCGCCGGGGCGGCCCCGAAGGCGAGCAGTACTTC. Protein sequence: CASSRRGGPEGEQYF.

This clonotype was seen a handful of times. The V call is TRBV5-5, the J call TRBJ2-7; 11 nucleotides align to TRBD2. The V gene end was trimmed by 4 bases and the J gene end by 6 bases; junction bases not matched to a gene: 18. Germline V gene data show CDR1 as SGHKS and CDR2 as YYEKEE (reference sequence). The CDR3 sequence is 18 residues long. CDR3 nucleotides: TGTGCCAGCAGCCCCGATGGGGGTTTGTTAGCGGGAGGGCGCGAGCAGTACTTC. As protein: CASSPDGGLLAGGREQYF.